Described below is a single T cell receptor (beta chain) sequence and its context. Its antigen is not known. This specimen belongs to a study of T cell responses to AZD1222 COVID-19 vaccine. Overall study results and limits: Regions 160-218 and 743-854 held dominance among vaccine-associated CD4 TCRs, which spanned spike.

V was cut by 5 bases and J by 2 bases, with 9 bases left in between. Germline CDR1 SGHTA, CDR2 FQGNSA. The CDR3 sequence is 14 residues long. Using immunoSEQ multiplex PCR, the repertoire was profiled, and TCRdb retains in-frame clones only, with some absent. The sample lists roughly 77,000 clones, approximately 90% occurring once. The TCR sequence derives from an adult in good health. The V gene is TRBV7-2, the J gene TRBJ2-2, with D maybe TRBD1 (6 bases). The material was peripheral blood, obtained on day 0 of MenACWY control vaccination. The CDR3 DNA follows: TGTGCCAGCAGCGCGACAGGAAACACCGGGGAGCTGTTTTTT. It encodes CASSATGNTGELFF. The variable domain in full, completed from reference TRBV7-2 and TRBJ2-2, reads GAGVSQSPSNKVTEKGKDVELRCDPISGHTALYWYRQSLGQGLEFLIYFQGNSAPDKSGLPSDRFSAERTGGSVSTLTIQRTQQEDSAVYLCASSATGNTGELFFGEGSRLTVL.